This T cell receptor (beta chain) originates from a study of blood T cell repertoires in COVID-19. V gave up 4 bases and J gave up 0 bases, with 13 bases separating them. CDR3 length: 16 amino acids. In germline, CDR1 is SGHNT, CDR2 YYREEE (reference sequence). Sequencing used immunoSEQ multiplex PCR; TCRdb keeps in-frame clones, though not all of them. Seen here are 95,000 to 100,000 clones, 85% observed once, and the top ten hold approximately 1.8%. Specimen: peripheral blood. The chain has TRBV5-4 and TRBJ2-2; a weak D match, TRBD1 (6 bases). This sequence was found in a woman in her sixties or seventies with active or convalescent COVID-19. The CDR3: CASSPDSRTNTGELFF. CDR3 nucleotides: TGTGCCAGCAGCCCGGACAGCCGAACGAACACCGGGGAGCTGTTTTTT.